This T cell receptor beta chain is drawn from a study of shared clonotypes between healthy human individuals. Study-wide findings and caveats: Naive CD4 clonotypes were shared across a handful of donors at about 5%. Larger richness was generally estimated for naive than memory subsets.

V dropped 0 bases and J dropped 4; count of bases not matched to a gene: 6. The CDR3 totals 16 residues. Germline CDR1 SGDLS, CDR2 YYNGEE. Deep-level assay runs were performed. The method was immunoSEQ multiplex PCR; TCRdb's version includes in-frame clones alone and lacks a portion of them. The profile shows some 2,500,000 clones, 93% of them singletons. As concerns this clone: No antigen is known for it.

The TCR sequence derives from a man aged 18 to 29 in good health. Some clones in this sample may be carry-over from other donors' samples. V and J are TRBV9 and TRBJ2-1, with TRBD2 matching over 8 bases. Sequencing was done on a sample of naive CD4+ T cells from PBMCs. Subset meaning: CD45RA+ positively selected. DNA of the CDR3: TGTGCCAGCAGCGTAGGGTCGGGAGGGCCGTACAATGAGCAGTTCTTC. Translated, it gives CASSVGSGGPYNEQFF.